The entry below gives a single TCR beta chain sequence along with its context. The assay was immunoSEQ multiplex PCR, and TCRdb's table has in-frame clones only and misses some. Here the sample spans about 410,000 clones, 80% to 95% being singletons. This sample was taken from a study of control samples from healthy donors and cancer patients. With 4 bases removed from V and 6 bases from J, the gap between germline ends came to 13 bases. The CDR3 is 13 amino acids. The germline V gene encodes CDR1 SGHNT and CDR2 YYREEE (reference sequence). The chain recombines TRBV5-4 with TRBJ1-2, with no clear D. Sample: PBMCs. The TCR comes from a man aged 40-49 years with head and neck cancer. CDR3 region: CASSPWAGDGYTF. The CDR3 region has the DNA TGTGCCAGCAGCCCCTGGGCAGGAGATGGCTACACCTTC.